This TCR beta chain derives from a study of T-cell reconstitution after alpha-beta-depleted transplantation in children. Trimming pared 6 bases from V and 8 bases from J, leaving 19 bases between. The CDR3 is 14 residues long. CDR1 is DFQATT and CDR2 is SNEGSKA in the germline V gene (reference sequence). The TCRbeta library was prepared with unique molecular identifiers. Via MiXCR, TCRdb re-called the PCR reads, giving one row per CDR3 protein. Of hundreds of thousands of distinct CDR3 sequences listed, 15% to 20% are singletons. This clonotype was seen repeatedly, ten times or more. The origin of this receptor is a human donor who donated a stem cell graft to a child with acute myeloid leukemia. The sample consisted of PBMCs from the stem cell graft donor, taken from the stem cell graft. The chain combines TRBV20-1 with TRBJ1-4; D is possibly TRBD1 (6 bases). The CDR3, as DNA: TGCAGTGCAAGACAGGCATCCGGTCGGGAAAAACTGTTTTTT. Amino acids: CSARQASGREKLFF.